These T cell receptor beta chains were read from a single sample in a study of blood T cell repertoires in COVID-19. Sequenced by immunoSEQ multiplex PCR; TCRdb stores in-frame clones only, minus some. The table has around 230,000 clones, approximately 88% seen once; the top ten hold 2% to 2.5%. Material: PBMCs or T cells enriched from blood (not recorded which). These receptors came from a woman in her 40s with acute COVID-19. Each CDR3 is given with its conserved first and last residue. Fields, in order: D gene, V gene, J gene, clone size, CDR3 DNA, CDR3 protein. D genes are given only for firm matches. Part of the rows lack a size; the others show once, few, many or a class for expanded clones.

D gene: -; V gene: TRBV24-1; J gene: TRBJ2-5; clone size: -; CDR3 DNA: TGTGCCACCAGTGACGCGACAGCGATGCAAGAGACCCAGTACTTC; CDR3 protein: CATSDATAMQETQYF
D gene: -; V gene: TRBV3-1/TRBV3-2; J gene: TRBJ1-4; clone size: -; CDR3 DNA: TGTGCCAGCAGCCAAGCCAGACGGGGGTGGGGTGAAAAACTGTTTTTT; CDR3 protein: CASSQARRGWGEKLFF
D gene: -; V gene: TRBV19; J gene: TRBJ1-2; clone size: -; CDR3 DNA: TGTGCCAGTAGTATAGATTCTCCTTCGGGGAGTACCTATGGCTACACCTTC; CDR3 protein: CASSIDSPSGSTYGYTF
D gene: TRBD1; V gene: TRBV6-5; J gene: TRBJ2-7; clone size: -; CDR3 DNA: TGTGCCAGCAGCCTGACAGGGAACGAGCAGTACTTC; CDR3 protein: CASSLTGNEQYF
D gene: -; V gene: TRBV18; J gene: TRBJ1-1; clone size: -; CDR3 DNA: TGTGCCAGCTCAATAAGACAGGAAGTGAACACTGAAGCTTTCTTT; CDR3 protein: CASSIRQEVNTEAFF
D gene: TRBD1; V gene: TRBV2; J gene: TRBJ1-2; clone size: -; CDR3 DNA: TGTGCCAGCATTCGGGACAGTCAGTTCAAGGGCTATGGCTACACCTTC; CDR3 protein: CASIRDSQFKGYGYTF
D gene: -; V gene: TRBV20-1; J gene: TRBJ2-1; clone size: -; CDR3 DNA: TGCAGTGCTACCCACACTAGACGGCAGTTCTTC; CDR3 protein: CSATHTRRQFF
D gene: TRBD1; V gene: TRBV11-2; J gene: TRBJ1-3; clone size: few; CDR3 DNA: TGTGCCAGCAGCTTATGGGACAGGGACTCTTCTGGAAACACCATATATTTT; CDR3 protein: CASSLWDRDSSGNTIYF
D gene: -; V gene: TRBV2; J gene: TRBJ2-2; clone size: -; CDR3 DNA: TGTGCCAGCAGTGCGGGGGTAGGCCCCGGGGAGCTGTTTTTT; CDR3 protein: CASSAGVGPGELFF
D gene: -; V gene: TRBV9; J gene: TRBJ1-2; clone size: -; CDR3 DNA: TGTGCCAGCAGCGCCCTTGCGACAGGTGAGGATGGCTACACCTTC; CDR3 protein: CASSALATGEDGYTF
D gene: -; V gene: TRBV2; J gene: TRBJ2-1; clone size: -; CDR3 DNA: TGTGCCAGCAGTGTAGACAGGAGCTCCTACAATGAGCAGTTCTTC; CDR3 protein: CASSVDRSSYNEQFF
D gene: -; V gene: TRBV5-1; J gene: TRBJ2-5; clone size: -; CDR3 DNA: TGCGCCAGCAGTCCGGGGCGGGACAGCCAAGAGACCCAGTACTTC; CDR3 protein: CASSPGRDSQETQYF
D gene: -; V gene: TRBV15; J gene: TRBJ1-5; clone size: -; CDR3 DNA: TGTGCCACCAGGACAGGCTATAGCAATCAGCCCCAGCATTTT; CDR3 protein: CATRTGYSNQPQHF
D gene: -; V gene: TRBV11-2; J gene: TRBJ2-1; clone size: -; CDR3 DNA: TGTGCCAGCAGCTTACCAGGGATCTACAATGAGCAGTTCTTC; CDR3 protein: CASSLPGIYNEQFF
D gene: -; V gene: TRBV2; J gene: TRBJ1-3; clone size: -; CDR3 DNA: TGTGCCAGTACCAGACGCAGGGCTATTCGCTCTGGAAACACCATATATTTT; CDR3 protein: CASTRRRAIRSGNTIYF
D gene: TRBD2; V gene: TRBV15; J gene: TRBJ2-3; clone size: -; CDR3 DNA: TGTGCCACCCGGACCGGACTAGCGGGATTAGATACGCAGTATTTT; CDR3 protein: CATRTGLAGLDTQYF
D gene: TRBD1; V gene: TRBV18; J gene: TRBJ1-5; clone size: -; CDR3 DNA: TGTGCCAGCTCACCACAGCGACAGGGGCCATCCGTGGGCAATCAGCCCCAGCATTTT; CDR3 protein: CASSPQRQGPSVGNQPQHF